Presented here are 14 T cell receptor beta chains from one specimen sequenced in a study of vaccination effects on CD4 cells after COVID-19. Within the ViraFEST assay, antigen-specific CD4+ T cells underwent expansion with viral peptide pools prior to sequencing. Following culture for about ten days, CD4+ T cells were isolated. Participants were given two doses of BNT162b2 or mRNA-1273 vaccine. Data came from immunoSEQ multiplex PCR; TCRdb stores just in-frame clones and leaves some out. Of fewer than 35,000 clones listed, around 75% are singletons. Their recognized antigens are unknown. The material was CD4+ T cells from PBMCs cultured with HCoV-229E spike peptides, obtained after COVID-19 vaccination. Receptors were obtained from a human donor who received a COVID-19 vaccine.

The CDR3 nucleotides read TGTGCCAGCAGCTTCTCTCCGGGACTAGCGGGGGGGGAAGAGACCCAGTACTTC. This gives the protein CASSFSPGLAGGEETQYF. This chain joins TRBV13 and TRBJ2-5; TRBD2 aligns across 16 bases. V shed 3 bases, J shed 3 bases, and the junction held 7 bases outside the gene matches. The germline V gene has CDR1 PRHDT and CDR2 FYEKMQ (reference sequence). This CDR3 region has 18 residues.

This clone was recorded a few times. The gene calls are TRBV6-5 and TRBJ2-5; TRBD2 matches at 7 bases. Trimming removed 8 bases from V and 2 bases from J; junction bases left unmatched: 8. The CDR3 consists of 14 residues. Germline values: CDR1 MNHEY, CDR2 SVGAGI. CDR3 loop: CASSEGTIQETQYF. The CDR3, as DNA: TGTGCCAGCTCCGAAGGGACTATTCAAGAGACCCAGTACTTC.

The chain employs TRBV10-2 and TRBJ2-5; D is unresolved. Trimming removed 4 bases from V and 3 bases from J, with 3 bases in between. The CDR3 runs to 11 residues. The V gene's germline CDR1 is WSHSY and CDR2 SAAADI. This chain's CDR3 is CASSVEETQYF. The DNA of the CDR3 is TGCGCCAGCAGTGTAGAAGAGACCCAGTACTTC.

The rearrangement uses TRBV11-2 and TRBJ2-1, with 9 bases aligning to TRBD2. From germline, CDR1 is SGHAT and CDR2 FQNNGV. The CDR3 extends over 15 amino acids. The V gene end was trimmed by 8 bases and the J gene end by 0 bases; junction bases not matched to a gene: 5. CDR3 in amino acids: CASGPSGDSYNEQFF. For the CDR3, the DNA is TGTGCCAGCGGACCTAGCGGGGACTCCTACAATGAGCAGTTCTTC. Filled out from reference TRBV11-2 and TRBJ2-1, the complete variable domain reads EAGVAQSPRYKIIEKRQSVAFWCNPISGHATLYWYQQILGQGPKLLIQFQNNGVVDDSQLPKDRFSAERLKGVDSTLKIQPAKLEDSAVYLCASGPSGDSYNEQFFGPGTRLTVL.

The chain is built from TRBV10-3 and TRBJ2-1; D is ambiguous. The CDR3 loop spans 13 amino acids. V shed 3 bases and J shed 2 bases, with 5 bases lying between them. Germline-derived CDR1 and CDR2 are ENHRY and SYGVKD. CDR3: CAISDTAYNEQFF. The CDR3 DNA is TGTGCCATCAGTGATACAGCCTACAATGAGCAGTTCTTC.

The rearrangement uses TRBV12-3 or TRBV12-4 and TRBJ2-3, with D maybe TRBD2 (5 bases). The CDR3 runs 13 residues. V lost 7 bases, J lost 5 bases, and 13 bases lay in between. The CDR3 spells CASNDGGGDTQYF. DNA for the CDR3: TGTGCCAGCAATGACGGCGGAGGAGATACGCAGTATTTT.

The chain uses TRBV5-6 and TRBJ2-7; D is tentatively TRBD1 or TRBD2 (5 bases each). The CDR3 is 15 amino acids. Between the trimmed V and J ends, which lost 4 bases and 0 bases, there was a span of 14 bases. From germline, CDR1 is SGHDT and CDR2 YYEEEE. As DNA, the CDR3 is TGTGCCAGCAGCATTGGGACGCTCGACTCCTACGAGCAGTACTTC. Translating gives CASSIGTLDSYEQYF.

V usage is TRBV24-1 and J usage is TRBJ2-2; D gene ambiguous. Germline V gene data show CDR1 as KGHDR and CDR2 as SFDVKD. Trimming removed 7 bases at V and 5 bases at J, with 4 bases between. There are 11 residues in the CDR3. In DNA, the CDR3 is TGTGCCACCAGCGGAACCGGGGAGCTGTTTTTT. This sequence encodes CATSGTGELFF.

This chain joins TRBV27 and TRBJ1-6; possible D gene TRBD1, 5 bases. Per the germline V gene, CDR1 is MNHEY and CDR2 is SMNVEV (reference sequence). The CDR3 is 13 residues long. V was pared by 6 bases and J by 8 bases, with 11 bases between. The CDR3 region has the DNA TGTGCCAGCAGACGGGGAGGGGATTCACCCCTCCACTTT. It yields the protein CASRRGGDSPLHF.

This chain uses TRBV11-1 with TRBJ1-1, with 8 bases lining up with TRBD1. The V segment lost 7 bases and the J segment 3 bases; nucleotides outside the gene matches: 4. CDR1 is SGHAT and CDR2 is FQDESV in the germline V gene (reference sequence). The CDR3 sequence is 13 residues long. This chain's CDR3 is CASNKQGDTEAFF. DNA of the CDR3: TGTGCCAGCAACAAACAGGGGGACACTGAAGCTTTCTTT.

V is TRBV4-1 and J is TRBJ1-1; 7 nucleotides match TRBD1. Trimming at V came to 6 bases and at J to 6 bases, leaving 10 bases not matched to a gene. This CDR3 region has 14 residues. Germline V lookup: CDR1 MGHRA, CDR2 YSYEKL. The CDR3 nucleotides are TGCGCCAGCAGTTACAGGGGCCGCCTACCTGAAGCTTTCTTT. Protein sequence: CASSYRGRLPEAFF.

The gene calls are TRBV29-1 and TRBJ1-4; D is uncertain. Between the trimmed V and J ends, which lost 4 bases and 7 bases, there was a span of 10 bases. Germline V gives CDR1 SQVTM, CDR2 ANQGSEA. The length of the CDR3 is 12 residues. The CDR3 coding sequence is TGCAGCGTTGGTGGCTTGGGTGAAAAACTGTTTTTT. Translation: CSVGGLGEKLFF.

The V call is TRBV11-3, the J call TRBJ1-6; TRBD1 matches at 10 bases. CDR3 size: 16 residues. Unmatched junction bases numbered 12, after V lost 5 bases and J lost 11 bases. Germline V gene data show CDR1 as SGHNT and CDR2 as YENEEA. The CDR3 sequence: CASSVRDRGFPAPLHF. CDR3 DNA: TGTGCCAGCAGCGTCCGGGACAGGGGATTTCCGGCACCCCTCCACTTT.

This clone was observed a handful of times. In DNA form, the CDR3 reads TGTGCCAGCAGCCCTTCGACAAACTCCTATAATTCACCCCTCCACTTT. Protein: CASSPSTNSYNSPLHF. The chain combines TRBV5-4 with TRBJ1-6; D call uncertain. Germline loops: CDR1 SGHNT, CDR2 YYREEE (reference sequence). Trimming took 4 bases from V and 0 from J, leaving 11 bases between them. CDR3 length: 16 amino acids.